The T cell receptor beta chain described here comes from a study of cytomegalovirus exposure and HLA in healthy donors. In the PCR, 60 Vbeta and 13 Jbeta primers were used. The data were produced by immunoSEQ multiplex PCR, yet TCRdb's version contains in-frame clones alone and is incomplete. The sample consists of 110,000 or so clones, about 76% of them appearing once. V was clipped by 5 bases and J by 1 base, with 9 bases between them. The CDR3 has 13 amino acids. The germline V gene encodes CDR1 MNHEY and CDR2 SMNVEV (reference sequence). Study-wide points: Most TCR sequences were seen very rarely across donors, but some public TCRs occurred in many.

About this clone: The target antigen is unknown.

Sample: PBMCs. The TCR sequence derives from a man between 40 and 49 years old in good health and CMV-seronegative. The chain has TRBV27 and TRBJ2-7; weak D call: TRBD1 (5 bases). The DNA of the CDR3 is TGTGCCAGCAGTCTGGGGCGGTCCTACGAGCAGTACTTC. Its protein product is CASSLGRSYEQYF.